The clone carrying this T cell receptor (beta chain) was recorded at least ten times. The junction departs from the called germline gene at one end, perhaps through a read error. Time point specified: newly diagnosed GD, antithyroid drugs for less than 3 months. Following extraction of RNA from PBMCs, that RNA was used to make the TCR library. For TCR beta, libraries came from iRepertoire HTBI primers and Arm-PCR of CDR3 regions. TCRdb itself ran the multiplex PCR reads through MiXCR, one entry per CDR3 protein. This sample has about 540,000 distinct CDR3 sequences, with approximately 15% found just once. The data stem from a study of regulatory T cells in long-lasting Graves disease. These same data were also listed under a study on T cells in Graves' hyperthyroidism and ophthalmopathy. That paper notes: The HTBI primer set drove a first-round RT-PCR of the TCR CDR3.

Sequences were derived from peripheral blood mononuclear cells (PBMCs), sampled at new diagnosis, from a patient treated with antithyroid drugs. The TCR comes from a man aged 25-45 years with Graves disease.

DNA of the CDR3: TGTGCCAGCAGCGGGACTAGGTATGAGCAGTACTTC. Its protein is CASSGTRYEQYF. V gene TRBV10-2 combines with J gene TRBJ2-7; 8 nucleotides agree with TRBD2. CDR1 and CDR2 (germline): WSHSY, SAAADI. The CDR3 runs 12 residues.